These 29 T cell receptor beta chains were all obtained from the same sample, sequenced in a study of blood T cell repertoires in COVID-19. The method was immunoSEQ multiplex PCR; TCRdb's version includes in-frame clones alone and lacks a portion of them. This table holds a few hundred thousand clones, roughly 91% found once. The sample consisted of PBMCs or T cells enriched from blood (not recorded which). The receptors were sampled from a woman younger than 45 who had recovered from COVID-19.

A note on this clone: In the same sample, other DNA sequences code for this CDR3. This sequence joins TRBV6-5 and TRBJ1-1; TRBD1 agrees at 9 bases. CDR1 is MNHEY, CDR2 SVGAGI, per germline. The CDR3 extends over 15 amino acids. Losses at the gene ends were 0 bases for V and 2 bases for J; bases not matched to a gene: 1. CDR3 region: CASSYSGQGNTEAFF. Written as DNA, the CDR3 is TGTGCCAGCAGTTACTCGGGACAGGGTAACACTGAAGCTTTCTTT.

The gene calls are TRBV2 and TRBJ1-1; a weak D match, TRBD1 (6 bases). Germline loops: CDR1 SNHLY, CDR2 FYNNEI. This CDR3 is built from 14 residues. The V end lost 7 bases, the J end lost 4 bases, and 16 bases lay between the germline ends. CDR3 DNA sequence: TGTGCCAGCAAGGGGGGGCCTCTGGGCACTGAAGCTTTCTTT. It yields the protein CASKGGPLGTEAFF.

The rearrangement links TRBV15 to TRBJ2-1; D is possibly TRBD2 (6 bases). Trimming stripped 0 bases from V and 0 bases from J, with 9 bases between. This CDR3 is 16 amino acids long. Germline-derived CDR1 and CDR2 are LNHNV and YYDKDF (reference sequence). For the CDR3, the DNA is TGTGCCACCAGCAGAGATACCGGGAGCTCCTACAATGAGCAGTTCTTC. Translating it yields CATSRDTGSSYNEQFF.

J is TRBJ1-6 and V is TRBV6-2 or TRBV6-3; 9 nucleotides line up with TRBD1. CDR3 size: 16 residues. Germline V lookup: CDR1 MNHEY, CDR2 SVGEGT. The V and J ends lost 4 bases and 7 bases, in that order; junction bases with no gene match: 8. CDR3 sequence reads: CASSSRTGVRNSPLHF. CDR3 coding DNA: TGTGCCAGCAGTTCCCGGACAGGGGTTAGGAATTCACCCCTCCACTTT.

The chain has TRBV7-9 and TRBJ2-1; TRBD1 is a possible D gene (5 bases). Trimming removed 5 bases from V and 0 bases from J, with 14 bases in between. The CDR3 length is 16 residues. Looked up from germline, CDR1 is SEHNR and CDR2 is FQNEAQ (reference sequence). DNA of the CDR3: TGTGCCAGCAGCCGCAGGGCGGCTAACTCCTACAATGAGCAGTTCTTC. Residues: CASSRRAANSYNEQFF.

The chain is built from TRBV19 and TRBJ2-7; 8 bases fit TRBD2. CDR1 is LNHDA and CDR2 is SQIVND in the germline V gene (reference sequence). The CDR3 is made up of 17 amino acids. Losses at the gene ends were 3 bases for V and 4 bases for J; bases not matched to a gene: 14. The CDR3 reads CASSIITTNSGEYEQYF. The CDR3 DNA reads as TGTGCCAGTAGTATCATCACGACGAATAGCGGGGAGTACGAGCAGTACTTC.

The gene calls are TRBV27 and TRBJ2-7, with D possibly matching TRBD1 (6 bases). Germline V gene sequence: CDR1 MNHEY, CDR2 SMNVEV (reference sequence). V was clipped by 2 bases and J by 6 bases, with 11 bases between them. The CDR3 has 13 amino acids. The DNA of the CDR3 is TGTGCCAGCAGTTTAACAGGGTTCGGCGAGCAGTACTTC. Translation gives CASSLTGFGEQYF.

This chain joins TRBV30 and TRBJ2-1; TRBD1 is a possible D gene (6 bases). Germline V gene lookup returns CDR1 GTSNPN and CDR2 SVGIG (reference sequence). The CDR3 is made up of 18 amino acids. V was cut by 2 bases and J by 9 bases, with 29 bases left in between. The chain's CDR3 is CAWSPGVLAGDLGGEQFF. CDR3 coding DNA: TGTGCCTGGAGTCCTGGGGTCCTTGCAGGGGATTTGGGCGGTGAGCAGTTCTTC.

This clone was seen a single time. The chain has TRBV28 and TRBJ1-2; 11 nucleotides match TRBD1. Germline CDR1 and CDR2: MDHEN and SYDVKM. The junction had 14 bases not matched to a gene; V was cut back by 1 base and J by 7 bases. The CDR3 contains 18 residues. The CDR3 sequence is CASSLFSGQGDTFFGYTF. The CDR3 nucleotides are TGTGCCAGCAGTTTATTTTCGGGACAGGGGGACACTTTTTTTGGCTACACCTTC.

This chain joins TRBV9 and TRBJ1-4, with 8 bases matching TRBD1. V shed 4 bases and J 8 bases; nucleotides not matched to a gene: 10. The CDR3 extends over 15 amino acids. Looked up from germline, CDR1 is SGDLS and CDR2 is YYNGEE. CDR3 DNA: TGTGCCAGCAGCTTTTACGGACAGGGAAACGAAAAACTGTTTTTT. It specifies CASSFYGQGNEKLFF.

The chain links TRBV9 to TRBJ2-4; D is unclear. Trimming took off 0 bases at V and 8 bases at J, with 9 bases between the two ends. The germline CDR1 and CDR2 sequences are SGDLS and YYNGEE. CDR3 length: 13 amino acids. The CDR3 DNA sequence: TGTGCCAGCAGCGTAGACTTTCAAGACATTCAGTACTTC. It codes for CASSVDFQDIQYF.

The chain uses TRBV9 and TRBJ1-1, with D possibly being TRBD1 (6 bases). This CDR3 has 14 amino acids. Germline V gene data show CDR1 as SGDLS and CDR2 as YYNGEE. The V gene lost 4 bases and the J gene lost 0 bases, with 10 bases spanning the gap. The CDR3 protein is CASSPRQVNTEAFF. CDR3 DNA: TGTGCCAGCAGCCCCCGACAGGTGAACACTGAAGCTTTCTTT.

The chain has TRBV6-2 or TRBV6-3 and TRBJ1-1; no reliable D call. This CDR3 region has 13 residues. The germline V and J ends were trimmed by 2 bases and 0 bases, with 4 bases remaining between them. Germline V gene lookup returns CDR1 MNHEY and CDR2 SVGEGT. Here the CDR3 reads CASSYPMNTEAFF. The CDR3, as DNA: TGTGCCAGCAGTTACCCCATGAACACTGAAGCTTTCTTT.

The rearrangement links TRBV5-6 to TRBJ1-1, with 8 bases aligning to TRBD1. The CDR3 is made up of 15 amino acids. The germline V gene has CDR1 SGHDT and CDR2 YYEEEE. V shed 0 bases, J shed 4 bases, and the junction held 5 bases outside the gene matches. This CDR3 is CASSLAWTGSTEAFF. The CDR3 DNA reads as TGTGCCAGCAGCTTGGCCTGGACAGGGAGCACTGAAGCTTTCTTT.

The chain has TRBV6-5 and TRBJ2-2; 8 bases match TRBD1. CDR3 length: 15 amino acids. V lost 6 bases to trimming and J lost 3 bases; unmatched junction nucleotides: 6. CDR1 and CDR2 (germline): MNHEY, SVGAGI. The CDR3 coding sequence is TGTGCCAGCAGATCCGGACAGGGTTACACCGGGGAGCTGTTTTTT. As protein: CASRSGQGYTGELFF.

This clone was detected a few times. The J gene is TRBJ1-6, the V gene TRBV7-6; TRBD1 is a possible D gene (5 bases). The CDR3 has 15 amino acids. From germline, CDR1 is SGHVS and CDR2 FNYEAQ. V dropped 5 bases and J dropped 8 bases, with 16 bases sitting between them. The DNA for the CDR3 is TGTGCCAGCAGCCCTGGGACTGGAGGGGATTCACCCCTCCACTTT. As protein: CASSPGTGGDSPLHF.

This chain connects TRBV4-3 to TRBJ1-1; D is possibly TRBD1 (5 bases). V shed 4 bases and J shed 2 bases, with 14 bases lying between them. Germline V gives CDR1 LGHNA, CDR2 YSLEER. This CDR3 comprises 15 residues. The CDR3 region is CASSPGGTGNTEAFF. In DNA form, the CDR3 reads TGCGCCAGCAGCCCAGGCGGGACCGGAAACACTGAAGCTTTCTTT.

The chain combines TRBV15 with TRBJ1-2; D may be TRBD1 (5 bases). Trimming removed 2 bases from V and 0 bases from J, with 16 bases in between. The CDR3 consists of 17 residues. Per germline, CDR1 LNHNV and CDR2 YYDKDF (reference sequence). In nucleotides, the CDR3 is TGTGCCACCAGCAGACCTGAACAGGAGTCTACTAACTATGGCTACACCTTC. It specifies CATSRPEQESTNYGYTF. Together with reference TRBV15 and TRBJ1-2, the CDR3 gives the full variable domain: DAMVIQNPRYQVTQFGKPVTLSCSQTLNHNVMYWYQQKSSQAPKLLFHYYDKDFNNEADTPDNFQSRRPNTSFCFLDIRSPGLGDTAMYLCATSRPEQESTNYGYTFGSGTRLTVV.

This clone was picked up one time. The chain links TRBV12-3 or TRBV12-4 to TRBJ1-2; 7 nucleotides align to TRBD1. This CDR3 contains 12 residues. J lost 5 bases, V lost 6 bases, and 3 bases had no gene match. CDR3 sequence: CASSSGQYGYTF. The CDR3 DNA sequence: TGTGCCAGCAGCTCGGGACAGTATGGCTACACCTTC.

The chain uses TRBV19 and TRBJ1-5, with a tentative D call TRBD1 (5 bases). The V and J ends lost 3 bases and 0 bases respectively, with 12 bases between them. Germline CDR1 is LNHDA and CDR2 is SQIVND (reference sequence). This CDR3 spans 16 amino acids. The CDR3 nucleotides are TGTGCCAGTAGTATCTCGGACATCTATAGCAATCAGCCCCAGCATTTT. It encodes CASSISDIYSNQPQHF.

CDR3 sequence: CASSPPHGRGRTGELFF. The CDR3 nucleotides read TGTGCCAGTAGTCCGCCCCACGGTAGGGGGCGTACCGGGGAGCTGTTTTTT. This chain links TRBV19 with TRBJ2-2; TRBD1 agrees at 7 bases. The CDR3 consists of 17 residues. Trimming cost V 5 bases and J 5 bases; bases outside gene matches: 14. Germline CDR1 LNHDA, CDR2 SQIVND (reference sequence).

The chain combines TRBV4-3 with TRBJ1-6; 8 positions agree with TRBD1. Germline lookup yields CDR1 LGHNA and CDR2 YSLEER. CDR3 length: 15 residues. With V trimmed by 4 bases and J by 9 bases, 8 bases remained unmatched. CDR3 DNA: TGCGCCAGCAGCCCCGGACAGGGAGGTACTTCACCCCTCCACTTT. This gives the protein CASSPGQGGTSPLHF.

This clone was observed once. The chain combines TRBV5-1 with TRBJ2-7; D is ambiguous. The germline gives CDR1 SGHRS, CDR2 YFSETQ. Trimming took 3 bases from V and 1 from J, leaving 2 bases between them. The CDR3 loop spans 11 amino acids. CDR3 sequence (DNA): TGCGCCAGCAGCTCATCCTACGAGCAGTACTTC. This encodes CASSSSYEQYF.

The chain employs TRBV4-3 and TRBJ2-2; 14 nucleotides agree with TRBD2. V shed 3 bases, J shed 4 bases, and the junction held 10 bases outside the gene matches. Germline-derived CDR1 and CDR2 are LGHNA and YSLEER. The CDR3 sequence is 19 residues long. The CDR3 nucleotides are TGCGCCAGCAGCCAGCAGACTAGCGGGAGGGCCATGAGCACCGGGGAGCTGTTTTTT. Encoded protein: CASSQQTSGRAMSTGELFF.

The CDR3 loop reads CAWKDRGHQDTQYF. The CDR3 DNA reads as TGTGCCTGGAAGGACAGGGGGCATCAAGATACGCAGTATTTT. This chain uses TRBV30 with TRBJ2-3; 11 bases line up with TRBD1. The CDR3 is 14 residues long. V gave up 4 bases and J gave up 5 bases; unmatched junction bases: 5. The germline V gene encodes CDR1 GTSNPN and CDR2 SVGIG (reference sequence).

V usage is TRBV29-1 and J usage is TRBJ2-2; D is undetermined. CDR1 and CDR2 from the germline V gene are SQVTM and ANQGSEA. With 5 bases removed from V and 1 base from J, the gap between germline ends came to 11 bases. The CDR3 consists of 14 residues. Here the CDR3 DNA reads TGCAGCGTTTCCCACCCAGGGAACACCGGGGAGCTGTTTTTT. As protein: CSVSHPGNTGELFF.

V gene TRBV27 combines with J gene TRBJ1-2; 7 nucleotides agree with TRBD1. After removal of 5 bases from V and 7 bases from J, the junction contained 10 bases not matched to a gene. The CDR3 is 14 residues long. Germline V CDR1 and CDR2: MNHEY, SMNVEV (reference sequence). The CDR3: CASSEDREVGGYTF. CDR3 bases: TGTGCCAGCAGTGAAGACAGGGAGGTGGGTGGCTACACCTTC.

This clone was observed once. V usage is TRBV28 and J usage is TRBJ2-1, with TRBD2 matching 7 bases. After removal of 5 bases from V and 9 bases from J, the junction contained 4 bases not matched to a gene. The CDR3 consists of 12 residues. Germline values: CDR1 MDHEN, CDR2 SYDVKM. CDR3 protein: CASSPSSGEQFF. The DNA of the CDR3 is TGTGCCAGCAGTCCCTCTAGCGGTGAGCAGTTCTTC.

The CDR3 loop is CASTLKARAGERGYYGYTF. In DNA, the CDR3 is TGTGCCAGCACTCTTAAGGCGCGCGCCGGGGAAAGAGGATACTATGGCTACACCTTC. V usage is TRBV28 and J usage is TRBJ1-2; unclear D gene. Germline-derived CDR1 and CDR2 are MDHEN and SYDVKM. Between the trimmed V and J ends, which lost 7 bases and 3 bases, there was a span of 30 bases. CDR3 length: 19 residues.